A selection of T cell receptor beta chains follows, all from one sample in a study of OX40 agonist ivuxolimab in advanced cancers. Sequenced by immunoSEQ multiplex PCR; TCRdb stores in-frame clones only, minus some. The sample lists tens of thousands of clones, approximately 88% occurring once. The sequencing here drew on CD4+ or CD8+ T cells sorted from blood, taken in a trial of the OX40 agonist ivuxolimab. All receptors derive from an adult with an advanced solid tumor such as melanoma, head and neck, liver or kidney cancer. CDR3s include the opening cysteine and the closing phenylalanine or tryptophan. A D gene is named only where the DNA matches it firmly. Size is stated for part of the rows, as once, few or many counts, or as a class when the clone is expanded.

V	size	J	D	DNA	CDR3
TRBV5-5	.	TRBJ1-5	.	TGTGCCAGCAGCTGGGCCGGGACGGAAAATCAGCCCCAGCATTTT	CASSWAGTENQPQHF
TRBV11-2	.	TRBJ1-3	.	TGTGCCAGCAGGCTGAACGGAGGTTTGGGAAACACCATATATTTT	CASRLNGGLGNTIYF
TRBV2	once	TRBJ2-3	.	TGTGCCAGCAGTGGGCAGAGCACAGATACGCAGTATTTT	CASSGQSTDTQYF
TRBV15	.	TRBJ2-7	.	TGTGCCACCAGCAGAACGGGCCCCCCGGGGCAGTACTTC	CATSRTGPPGQYF
TRBV28	.	TRBJ1-6	TRBD1	TGTGCCAGCAGTTTAAAAAGGGCAGGGGGTCGTAGACCCCTCCACTTT	CASSLKRAGGRRPLHF
TRBV5-4	.	TRBJ1-6	.	TGTGCCAGCAGGCGGGGTAATTCACCCCTCCACTTT	CASRRGNSPLHF
TRBV7-2	.	TRBJ2-3	TRBD2	TGTGCCAGCAGCTTACAGGCTAGCGGGAGGATGATAGATACGCAGTATTTT	CASSLQASGRMIDTQYF
TRBV5-1	.	TRBJ1-5	.	TGCGCCAGCAGCTTGGAAGGAAACAATCAGCCCCAGCATTTT	CASSLEGNNQPQHF
TRBV4-2	few	TRBJ1-5	.	TGTGCCAGCAGCCAAGATAGGCTGGGCAATCAGCCCCAGCATTTT	CASSQDRLGNQPQHF
TRBV5-6	.	TRBJ1-3	.	TGTGCCAGCAGCTTGGTAGGGCTTGGAGGAAACACCATATATTTT	CASSLVGLGGNTIYF
TRBV10-3	.	TRBJ2-1	TRBD2	TGTGCCACTTGGAGGGGACTAGCGGGAGTAAATGAGCAGTTCTTC	CATWRGLAGVNEQFF
TRBV5-1	.	TRBJ2-3	.	TGCGCCAGCAGCTCGCGCGAACGGGCAGATACGCAGTATTTT	CASSSRERADTQYF
TRBV2	.	TRBJ1-1	.	TGTGCCAGCAGTATATTTGTAAGGGGGGCTGAAGCTTTCTTT	CASSIFVRGAEAFF
TRBV7-6	.	TRBJ2-1	.	TGTGCCAGCAGCTTAGGGGGCGGAGAGCAGTTCTTC	CASSLGGGEQFF
TRBV6-5	once	TRBJ2-3	.	TGTGCCAGCAGCCGCCAGGAGGCAGATACGCAGTATTTT	CASSRQEADTQYF
TRBV30	.	TRBJ1-1	TRBD1	TGTGCCTGGAGTGATTCGACAGGGTGGGGCACTGAAGCTTTCTTT	CAWSDSTGWGTEAFF
TRBV10-3	.	TRBJ2-1	.	TGTGCCATCTCAGGGACGGACTACAATGAGCAGTTCTTC	CAISGTDYNEQFF
TRBV7-6	.	TRBJ2-1	TRBD1	TGTGCCAGCAGCACTAGGGGACAGTCCAATGAGCAGTTCTTC	CASSTRGQSNEQFF
TRBV5-4	.	TRBJ2-7	TRBD1	TGTGCCAGCAGCTGGAGGACAGGGACAAACGAATACGAGCAGTACTTC	CASSWRTGTNEYEQYF
TRBV4-3	.	TRBJ2-3	.	TGCGCCAGCAGCCACAATAGGCAGGGCACAGATACGCAGTATTTT	CASSHNRQGTDTQYF
TRBV2	.	TRBJ2-7	.	TGTGCCAGCAGTCCCGGACTCCTTTATTACGAGCAGTACTTC	CASSPGLLYYEQYF
TRBV21-1	once	TRBJ2-7	.	TGTGCCAGCAGCAAGGACGAAGACAGGGATACCTACGAGCAGTACTTC	CASSKDEDRDTYEQYF
TRBV30	.	TRBJ2-3	TRBD2	TGTGCCTGGAGTTCTTTCCGGACTAGCGGGAGCCCAGATACGCAGTATTTT	CAWSSFRTSGSPDTQYF
TRBV7-8	.	TRBJ1-4	.	TGTGCCAGCAGCTACAGGACGGGGCCGCGGGAAAAACTGTTTTTT	CASSYRTGPREKLFF
TRBV5-1	.	TRBJ2-3	TRBD2	TGCGCCAGCAGCCTCCGGACTAGCGGTAGCACAGATACGCAGTATTTT	CASSLRTSGSTDTQYF
TRBV5-6	.	TRBJ1-2	TRBD1	TGTGCCAGCAGAAAGACAGGGGAGAATGGCTACACCTTC	CASRKTGENGYTF
TRBV9	.	TRBJ2-5	TRBD1	TGTGCCAGCAGCCCGAGGGACAGGCCGGGGGAGACCCAGTACTTC	CASSPRDRPGETQYF
TRBV27	.	TRBJ2-7	TRBD1	TGTGCCAGCAGTAAAGGGGACAGAACCTACGAGCAGTACTTC	CASSKGDRTYEQYF
TRBV5-1	.	TRBJ2-6	.	TGCGCCAGCAGCTTGGATGTGGCCTCAGGCTCTGGGGCCAACGTCCTGACTTTC	CASSLDVASGSGANVLTF
TRBV4-2	.	TRBJ2-1	TRBD1	TGTGCCAGCAGCCCCAGACAGGGGGTCGGCTACAATGAGCAGTTCTTC	CASSPRQGVGYNEQFF
TRBV19	.	TRBJ1-5	.	TGTGCCAGTAGTATAGATGCGGGGGGCAATCAGCCCCAGCATTTT	CASSIDAGGNQPQHF
TRBV7-8	.	TRBJ2-7	.	TGTGCCAGCAGCTCCCCAGGGTTTAAACTGGCTGGCGAGCAGTACTTC	CASSSPGFKLAGEQYF
TRBV27	.	TRBJ2-7	TRBD1	TGTGCCAGCAGTTTGCGGTTTGGGACAGGCGGCTACGAGCAGTACTTC	CASSLRFGTGGYEQYF
TRBV2	.	TRBJ1-2	.	TGTGCCAGCAGTCCCCCGATGGGGGAGGATGGCTACACCTTC	CASSPPMGEDGYTF
TRBV7-9	.	TRBJ2-2	TRBD1	TGTGCCAGCAGCCGACAGGGGGCCGACACCGGGGAGCTGTTTTTT	CASSRQGADTGELFF
TRBV5-6	.	TRBJ2-1	TRBD1	TGTGCCAGCAGCTCGGGACAGACCTCCTACAATGAGCAGTTCTTC	CASSSGQTSYNEQFF
TRBV9	.	TRBJ1-5	TRBD1	TGTGCCAGCAGCGTCGGGACAGGGGGCAATCAGCCCCAGCATTTT	CASSVGTGGNQPQHF
TRBV6-5	.	TRBJ1-5	.	TGTGCCAGCACAAACGGTGGGCCCCAGCATTTT	CASTNGGPQHF
TRBV27	.	TRBJ2-5	.	TGTGCCAGCAGTCCCTGGGGCCTACTCGAGACCCAGTACTTC	CASSPWGLLETQYF
TRBV9	.	TRBJ1-4	.	TGTGCCAGCAGCCCGAGGGTTTCAGGGGCCCAGTCTAATGAAAAACTGTTTTTT	CASSPRVSGAQSNEKLFF